These T cell receptor beta chains were read from a single sample in a study of T cell responses to AZD1222 COVID-19 vaccine. Repertoires were generated with immunoSEQ multiplex PCR, while TCRdb's copy carries only in-frame clones and drops some. The table lists approximately 210,000 clones, more than 85% of them singletons. The specimen comprised peripheral blood, sampled 28 days after the second AZD1222 dose. All receptors come from an adult who received the AZD1222 COVID-19 vaccine. The conserved cysteine and the conserved F or W are not part of the CDR3 here. Clone size is given for some rows only: seen once, a few or many times, or a class if the clone is expanded.

size,V,CDR3
-,TRBV7-9,ASSRWDRVYQETQY
once,TRBV5-1,ASRSGTGNEKLF
-,TRBV5-1,ASSPLRDSLYGYT
-,TRBV19,ASTDRANQPQH
-,TRBV27,ASSHLSHPTGTEAF
-,TRBV6-1,ASTPRQGGELF
-,TRBV15,ATSRPGETQY
-,TRBV5-4,ASSSMGTDTQY
few,TRBV6-5,ASRRQGARNSPLH
-,TRBV28,ASSLQDSRPYSNQPQH
few,TRBV5-6,ASTLGTVYEQY
-,TRBV19,ASREQGPQPQH
-,TRBV29-1,SVRDIYGYT
-,TRBV6-6,ASSGQGKAGELF
-,TRBV11-1,ASSLDRDYEQY
once,TRBV2,ASSRQGGETQY
-,TRBV27,ASSSGQGPYNEQF
-,TRBV7-3,ASSLTRATSNIIFYEQY
-,TRBV14,ASSRGLAQYNEQF
-,TRBV7-9,ASSLATSGNTIY
-,TRBV5-1,ASSLRGRAGETQY
-,TRBV11-3,ASSTGKSSYEQY
-,TRBV10-1,ASSNDRDSTEAF
-,TRBV5-1,ASSLLGTGGETQY
-,TRBV28,ASSGGQAGGSPLH
-,TRBV7-2,ASRTDRNSPLH
-,TRBV30,AWKGMQAVNSPLH
once,TRBV3-1/TRBV3-2,ASSQITGQSMKAF
-,TRBV5-1,AGSPGQAQETQY
-,TRBV7-3,ASSSQHGDTQY
-,TRBV6-5,ASRDRYSPLH
-,TRBV18,ASSLQTSTNEKLF
-,TRBV19,ASSKDRGNSPLH
-,TRBV7-2,ASSSQGASF
-,TRBV4-1,ASSQESRTGGEPQH
-,TRBV2,ASSLLAGATAYNEQF
-,TRBV7-9,ASSLRANEQF
-,TRBV30,AWSESSPLH
-,TRBV6-5,ASRRDRGESPLH
-,TRBV5-1,ASSFPGTLSTDTQY
few,TRBV10-1,ASSLDRGGTEAF
once,TRBV19,ASSIGASLGNTIY
-,TRBV6-2/TRBV6-3,ASSSPGDPYGYT
-,TRBV19,ASTFRQNYGYT
-,TRBV19,ASSIEARRANEQF
-,TRBV4-1,ASSQTSGEQY
-,TRBV2,ASSGGDFGGEQY
once,TRBV29-1,SVEARGAQY
-,TRBV7-2,ASSPQRAGQPQH
-,TRBV5-1,ASSSGGWNEQF
-,TRBV6-5,ASSRQDITVSTLH
once,TRBV11-3,ASSSNPTGDHGYT
-,TRBV7-9,ASSPQPPNAGYT
-,TRBV11-2,ASSPRQLRTIY